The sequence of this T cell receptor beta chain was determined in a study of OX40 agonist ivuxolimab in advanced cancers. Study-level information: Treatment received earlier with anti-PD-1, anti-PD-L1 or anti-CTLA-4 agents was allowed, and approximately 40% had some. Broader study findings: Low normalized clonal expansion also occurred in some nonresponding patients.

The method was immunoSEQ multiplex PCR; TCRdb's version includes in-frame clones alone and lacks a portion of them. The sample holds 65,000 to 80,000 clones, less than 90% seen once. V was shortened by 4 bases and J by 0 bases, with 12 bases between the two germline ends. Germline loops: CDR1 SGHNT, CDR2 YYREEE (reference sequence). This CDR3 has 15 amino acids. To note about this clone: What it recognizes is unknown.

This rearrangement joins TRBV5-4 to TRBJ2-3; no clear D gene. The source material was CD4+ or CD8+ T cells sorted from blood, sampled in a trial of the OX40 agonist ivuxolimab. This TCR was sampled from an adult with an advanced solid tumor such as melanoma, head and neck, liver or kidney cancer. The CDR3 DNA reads TGTGCCAGCAGCCACTTAACGCGAAGCACAGATACGCAGTATTTT. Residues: CASSHLTRSTDTQYF.